Following are 22 T cell receptor beta chains from one sample sequenced in a study of T cell responses to AZD1222 COVID-19 vaccine. Repertoires were generated with immunoSEQ multiplex PCR, while TCRdb's copy carries only in-frame clones and drops some. The profile shows about 140,000 clones, roughly 92% of them singletons. The specimen comprised peripheral blood, sampled on day 0 of AZD1222 vaccination. These TCRs come from an adult in good health.

The genes are TRBV12-3 or TRBV12-4 and TRBJ2-7; the match to TRBD2 covers 7 bases. The V segment lost 6 bases and the J segment 10 bases; nucleotides outside the gene matches: 6. The CDR3 has 11 amino acids. The CDR3 is CASSRGLDQYF. The CDR3 DNA reads TGTGCCAGCAGCCGTGGACTAGATCAGTACTTC.

V is TRBV5-1 and J is TRBJ1-4; TRBD1 might be the D (6 bases). Germline-derived CDR1 and CDR2 are SGHRS and YFSETQ. The CDR3 is 16 residues long. V gave up 2 bases and J gave up 8 bases, with 19 bases separating them. The CDR3 loop reads CASSFPSLGAEEKLFF. CDR3 DNA sequence: TGCGCCAGCAGCTTCCCCTCTTTGGGGGCGGAAGAAAAACTGTTTTTT.

The CDR3 loop reads CASSPGEGASSGANVLTF. The CDR3 coding sequence is TGTGCCAGCAGCCCTGGAGAGGGGGCCAGCTCTGGGGCCAACGTCCTGACTTTC. V usage is TRBV7-9 and J usage is TRBJ2-6; TRBD1 matches at 7 bases. Germline loops: CDR1 SEHNR, CDR2 FQNEAQ (reference sequence). This CDR3 is built from 18 residues. V lost 5 bases, J lost 0 bases, and 10 bases stayed unmatched. The variable domain in full, completed from reference TRBV7-9 and TRBJ2-6, reads DTGVSQNPRHKITKRGQNVTFRCDPISEHNRLYWYRQTLGQGPEFLTYFQNEAQLEKSRLLSDRFSAERPKGSFSTLEIQRTEQGDSAMYLCASSPGEGASSGANVLTFGAGSRLTVL.

The chain combines TRBV6-5 with TRBJ2-1; TRBD1 aligns across 8 bases. The CDR3 is made up of 16 amino acids. Germline V lookup: CDR1 MNHEY, CDR2 SVGAGI. With 2 bases clipped from V and 2 bases from J, the junction kept 5 bases outside the gene matches. The CDR3 nucleotides read TGTGCCAGCAGTTACGATGGACAGGGACCCTACAATGAGCAGTTCTTC. Its translation is CASSYDGQGPYNEQFF.

CDR3 residues: CASSSTGDPAEQYF. The DNA for the CDR3 is TGCGCCAGCAGCTCGACAGGGGACCCAGCCGAGCAGTACTTC. The rearrangement uses TRBV5-1 and TRBJ2-7; 8 bases map to TRBD1. The ends lost 3 bases at V and 6 bases at J; junction bases unmatched: 8. Looked up from germline, CDR1 is SGHRS and CDR2 is YFSETQ. The CDR3 is made up of 14 amino acids.

This chain links TRBV5-6 with TRBJ1-2; no reliable D call. Germline lookup yields CDR1 SGHDT and CDR2 YYEEEE. CDR3 length: 14 residues. V lost 0 bases to trimming and J lost 10 bases, with 16 bases between them. CDR3 nucleotide sequence: TGTGCCAGCAGCTTGGTGGCCCACCTAAAAGCCTACACCTTC. This codes for CASSLVAHLKAYTF.

The chain couples TRBV14 to TRBJ1-6, with D tentatively TRBD1 (5 bases). CDR3 length equals 14 residues. Per the germline V gene, CDR1 is SGHDN and CDR2 is FVKESK. Trimming took off 3 bases at V and 4 bases at J, with 7 bases between the two ends. For the CDR3, the DNA is TGTGCCAGCAGCCAGGGGGGATATAATTCACCCCTCCACTTT. This translates into CASSQGGYNSPLHF.

The J gene is TRBJ2-1, the V gene TRBV27; TRBD2 aligns across 10 bases. From germline, CDR1 is MNHEY and CDR2 SMNVEV (reference sequence). The CDR3 is made up of 14 amino acids. Trimming cost V 8 bases and J 4 bases; bases outside gene matches: 5. In DNA, the CDR3 is TGTGCCAGCGGTCGGACTAGCGGTTACAATGAGCAGTTCTTC. Protein sequence: CASGRTSGYNEQFF.

The CDR3 spells CASSPIGSVEQFF. The CDR3 bases are TGTGCCAGCAGTCCTATAGGGTCCGTCGAGCAGTTCTTC. The V gene is TRBV27, the J gene TRBJ2-1; D ambiguous. The CDR3 is 13 residues long. Germline V gene lookup returns CDR1 MNHEY and CDR2 SMNVEV (reference sequence). V lost 5 bases to trimming and J lost 10 bases, with 15 bases between them.

V gene TRBV2 combines with J gene TRBJ1-5; no clear D. CDR3 size: 13 residues. The ends were cut back, 6 bases at V and 0 bases at J, with 6 bases in the middle. Looked up from germline, CDR1 is SNHLY and CDR2 is FYNNEI. In DNA form, the CDR3 reads TGTGCCAGCAGACCAGATAGCAATCAGCCCCAGCATTTT. It is translated as CASRPDSNQPQHF.

This chain joins TRBV15 and TRBJ1-2, with a weak D call TRBD1 (5 bases). Germline lookup yields CDR1 LNHNV and CDR2 YYDKDF (reference sequence). This CDR3 has 15 residues. Trimming took off 0 bases at V and 4 bases at J, with 12 bases between the two ends. The CDR3 here is CATSRDRGGIYGYTF. In DNA form, the CDR3 reads TGTGCCACCAGCAGAGATCGTGGGGGGATCTATGGCTACACCTTC.

The chain links TRBV7-2 to TRBJ2-2; D might be TRBD1 or TRBD2, each matching 6 bases. The CDR3 totals 13 residues. The V gene's germline CDR1 is SGHTA and CDR2 FQGNSA. V lost 7 bases to trimming and J lost 3 bases, with 9 bases between them. The CDR3 DNA sequence: TGTGCCAGCACAGGGGACTACACCGGGGAGCTGTTTTTT. It codes for CASTGDYTGELFF.

This chain joins TRBV7-2 and TRBJ2-2; D gene ambiguous. CDR3 length: 14 residues. CDR1 SGHTA and CDR2 FQGNSA come from the germline V gene. Trimming removed 5 bases from V and 0 bases from J, with 7 bases in between. The CDR3 DNA reads TGTGCCAGCAGCACTTACCCGAACACCGGGGAGCTGTTTTTT. Translating it yields CASSTYPNTGELFF.

This chain connects TRBV6-1 to TRBJ2-7; perhaps TRBD1 as D (6 bases). Germline values: CDR1 MNHNS, CDR2 SASEGT. V shed 2 bases and J shed 3 bases, with 17 bases lying between them. CDR3 size: 16 residues. DNA of the CDR3: TGTGCCAGCAGTGAAAGGTTGGGGACACAAAACTACGAGCAGTACTTC. Encoded protein: CASSERLGTQNYEQYF.

The chain joins TRBV5-1 to TRBJ1-1; TRBD1 matches 9 bases. Germline V gene data show CDR1 as SGHRS and CDR2 as YFSETQ. The CDR3 length is 15 residues. Trimming took 2 bases from V and 1 from J; bases not matched to a gene: 3. The CDR3 region is CASSLGQGQNTEAFF. CDR3 bases: TGCGCCAGCAGCTTAGGACAGGGGCAGAACACTGAAGCTTTCTTT.

The chain uses TRBV18 and TRBJ1-3; D gene unclear. This CDR3 comprises 15 residues. Germline-derived CDR1 and CDR2 are KGHSH and LQKENI. V lost 3 bases and J 8 bases, leaving 17 bases between the germline ends. The CDR3 nucleotides are TGTGCCAGCTCACCGCAGGTCCGGACCGGGGACACCATATATTTT. Translation gives CASSPQVRTGDTIYF.

The chain joins TRBV5-4 to TRBJ1-2; 10 bases agree with TRBD1. The CDR3 sequence is 18 residues long. Per the germline V gene, CDR1 is SGHNT and CDR2 is YYREEE (reference sequence). V lost 2 bases, J lost 2 bases, and 12 bases stayed unmatched. CDR3 sequence reads: CASSLNRDRGTKNYGYTF. The DNA for the CDR3 is TGTGCCAGCAGCTTAAACCGGGACAGGGGAACCAAGAACTATGGCTACACCTTC.

The table lists this clone with a count of one. V is TRBV6-5 and J is TRBJ1-2; 12 bases agree with TRBD1. CDR1 and CDR2 from the germline V gene are MNHEY and SVGAGI. The CDR3 totals 16 residues. V shed 0 bases, J shed 7 bases, and the junction held 6 bases outside the gene matches. CDR3 amino acids: CASSYSLGQGARGYTF. The CDR3 DNA sequence: TGTGCCAGCAGTTACTCACTGGGACAGGGGGCCCGTGGCTACACCTTC.

The chain carries TRBV2 and TRBJ1-5; TRBD1 might be the D (5 bases). V lost 3 bases, J lost 0 bases, and 18 bases lay in between. The CDR3 contains 18 residues. The germline V gene encodes CDR1 SNHLY and CDR2 FYNNEI. Here the CDR3 reads CASSDGKDGHYSNQPQHF. The CDR3 bases are TGTGCCAGCAGTGACGGTAAGGACGGACATTATAGCAATCAGCCCCAGCATTTT.

This chain connects TRBV28 to TRBJ1-4; D may be TRBD1 (5 bases). The CDR3 loop spans 13 amino acids. Germline loops: CDR1 MDHEN, CDR2 SYDVKM. Trimming pared 6 bases from V and 5 bases from J, leaving 10 bases between. This chain's CDR3 is CASREGLNEKLFF. CDR3 coding DNA: TGTGCCAGCAGGGAGGGGCTCAATGAAAAACTGTTTTTT.

V is TRBV15 and J is TRBJ2-7, with TRBD1 matching over 11 bases. CDR1 is LNHNV and CDR2 is YYDKDF in the germline V gene (reference sequence). The junction had 2 bases not matched to a gene; V was cut back by 5 bases and J by 5 bases. The CDR3 is 13 residues long. The CDR3, as DNA: TGTGCCACCAGCGGACAGGGGGCCCACGAGCAGTACTTC. Translated: CATSGQGAHEQYF.

V and J are TRBV3-1 (or the pseudogene TRBV3-2) and TRBJ2-7; D call uncertain. Trimming removed 2 bases from V and 2 bases from J, with 13 bases in between. The CDR3 spans 15 residues. Germline CDR1 and CDR2: LGHDT and YNNKEL (reference sequence). The CDR3 loop is CASSQRDVNPYEQYF. CDR3 DNA sequence: TGTGCCAGCAGCCAAAGAGACGTAAATCCCTACGAGCAGTACTTC.